The present entry profiles one TCR beta chain with its context. What it binds is unknown. These data belong to a study of shared clonotypes between healthy human individuals. Regarding the study as a whole: Estimated richness values were generally larger in naive subsets than in memory subsets. The sole specimen, blood, was sampled, and tissue repertoires likely differ.

TCRdb keeps only in-frame clones here, not all; method: immunoSEQ multiplex PCR. The sample holds under 2,500,000 clones, around 95% seen once. Donation came from healthy HIV-negative adults that had no recent acute infections or vaccinations. This CDR3 comprises 11 residues. Germline V gives CDR1 KGHSH, CDR2 LQKENI. Trimming stripped 4 bases from V and 10 bases from J, with 10 bases between. The clonotype was recovered from a man aged 18 to 30 in good health. The V gene is TRBV18, the J gene TRBJ1-1; no firm D call. The sample taken for sequencing was naive CD4+ T cells sorted from blood. Documented subset: CD45RA+ positively selected. CDR3: CASSLPGPAFF. The CDR3 nucleotides are TGTGCCAGCTCACTCCCAGGTCCAGCTTTCTTT.